These T cell receptor beta chains were read from a single sample in a study of cytotoxic CD8 clonotypes in ibrutinib-treated CLL. The table came from immunoSEQ multiplex PCR; TCRdb's copy has only in-frame clones and leaves some out. The sample lists fewer than 100,000 clones, 86% occurring once. The source material was PBMCs, sampled before ibrutinib treatment. The receptors were gathered from a human donor with chronic lymphocytic leukemia. Both conserved end residues are part of each CDR3. Fields, in order: D gene, J gene, CDR3 length, V gene, CDR3 protein. D genes are given only for firm matches.

>-|TRBJ1-2|14|TRBV28
CASSPWREVGGYTF
>-|TRBJ1-2|12|TRBV10-2
CASSEFSYGYTF
>-|TRBJ2-2|14|TRBV6-5
CASMEGGFAGELFF
>TRBD1|TRBJ1-1|13|TRBV29-1
CSVGTGGNTEAFF
>-|TRBJ1-2|15|TRBV30
CAWSVRGAAGRGYTF
>-|TRBJ1-1|19|TRBV21-1
CASSTPSRTQDRMNTEAFF
>TRBD2|TRBJ2-7|14|TRBV7-2
CASSPVSGTYEQYF
>-|TRBJ2-2|13|TRBV27
CASSRTHTGELFF
>TRBD2|TRBJ2-1|15|TRBV7-3
CASSLSASGRGEQFF
>TRBD2|TRBJ2-1|17|TRBV5-6
CASSLGTSGPPYNEQFF
>TRBD2|TRBJ2-1|14|TRBV9
CASSAGGRAREQFF
>-|TRBJ2-4|13|TRBV27
CATPYKSKNIQYF
>-|TRBJ1-2|15|TRBV28
CASSTWTESNYGYTF
>-|TRBJ2-7|12|TRBV19
CASSMGAAEQYF
>-|TRBJ2-5|15|TRBV27
CASSRLQEYQETQYF
>-|TRBJ1-5|15|TRBV27
CASSLNTYSNQPQHF
>-|TRBJ1-3|15|TRBV30
CATEKDKVSGNTIYF
>-|TRBJ1-2|16|TRBV7-9
CASSLARDNYSHGYTF
>-|TRBJ2-2|16|TRBV6-1
CASSETVGSNTGELFF
>-|TRBJ2-1|17|TRBV21-1
CASSKAGRSSSYNEQFF
>TRBD1|TRBJ2-3|14|TRBV11-1
CASSLGQYTDTQYF
>TRBD1|TRBJ1-2|14|TRBV27
CATRPGQGWYGYTF
>TRBD1|TRBJ2-3|16|TRBV5-1
CASSLSGTGKGDTQYF
>-|TRBJ1-5|13|TRBV19
CASSLKANQPQHF
>-|TRBJ2-7|15|TRBV19
CASSTEVRSSYEQYF